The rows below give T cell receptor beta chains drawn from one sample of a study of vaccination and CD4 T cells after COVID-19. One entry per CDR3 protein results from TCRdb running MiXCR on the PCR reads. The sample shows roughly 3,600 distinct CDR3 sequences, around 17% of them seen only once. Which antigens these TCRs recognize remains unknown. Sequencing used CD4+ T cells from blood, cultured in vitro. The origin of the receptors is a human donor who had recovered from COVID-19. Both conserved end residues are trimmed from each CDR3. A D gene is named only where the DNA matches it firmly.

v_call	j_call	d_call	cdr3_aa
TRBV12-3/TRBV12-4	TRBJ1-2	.	ASSLEGGYT
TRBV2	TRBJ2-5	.	ASSFVGAGQETQY
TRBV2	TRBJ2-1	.	ASKGRTYNEQF
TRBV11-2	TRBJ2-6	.	ASSLDGGRPSGANVLT
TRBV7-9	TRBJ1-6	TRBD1	ASSLVTGTENSPLH
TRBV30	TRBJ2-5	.	AWNPTAGETQY
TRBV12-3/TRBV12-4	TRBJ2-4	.	ASSLLGQNIQY
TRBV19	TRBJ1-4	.	ASSPGRQPNEKLF
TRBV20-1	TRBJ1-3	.	SALGGPHSGNTIY
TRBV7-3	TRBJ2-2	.	ASSPLSTGELF
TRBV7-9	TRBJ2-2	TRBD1	ASSSTGGRGGELF
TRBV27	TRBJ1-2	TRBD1	ASRTGGRYGYT
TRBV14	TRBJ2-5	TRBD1	ASSQSLGQGRETQY
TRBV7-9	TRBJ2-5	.	ASRPTRPQETQY
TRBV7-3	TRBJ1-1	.	ASSLDSQNTEAF
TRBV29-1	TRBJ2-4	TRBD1	SFRTGAGIQY
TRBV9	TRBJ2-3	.	ASSVEAGDPDTQY
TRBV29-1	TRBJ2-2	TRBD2	SAFSGGGRTGELF
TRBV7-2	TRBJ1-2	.	ASSLGQVAPYGYT
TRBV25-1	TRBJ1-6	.	ASRGETYNSPLH
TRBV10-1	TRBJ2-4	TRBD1	ASSGGQGNAKNIQY
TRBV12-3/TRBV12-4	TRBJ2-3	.	ASSTRPIGEQY
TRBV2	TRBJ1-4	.	ASSYVEKLF
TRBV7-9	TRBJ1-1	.	ASSLEWGPVTEAF
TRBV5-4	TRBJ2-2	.	ASSLVHTGELF
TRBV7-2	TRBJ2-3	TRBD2	ASSLARVFTSGQNTDTQY
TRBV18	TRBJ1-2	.	ASSPAGGPKEGYT
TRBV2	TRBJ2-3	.	ASSPGTATDTQY
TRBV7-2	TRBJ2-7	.	ASSSGSGQY
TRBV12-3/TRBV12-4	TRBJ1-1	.	ASSSRGETEAF
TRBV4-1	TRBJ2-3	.	ASSQDLGTYSTDTQY
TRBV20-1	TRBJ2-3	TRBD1	SAFTGGGVTDTQY
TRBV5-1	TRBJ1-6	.	ASSTGTSYNSPLH
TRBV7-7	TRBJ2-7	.	ASSPLVSSYEQY
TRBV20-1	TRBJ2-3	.	SARASSAPDTQY
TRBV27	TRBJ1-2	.	ASSRYPPFQGYGYT
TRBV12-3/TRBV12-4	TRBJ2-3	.	ASSLARRLSTDTQY
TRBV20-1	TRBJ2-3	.	SAQITDTQY
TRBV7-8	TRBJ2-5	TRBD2	ASSLVGGGAETQY
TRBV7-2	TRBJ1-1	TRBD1	ASSDRDRHRAF
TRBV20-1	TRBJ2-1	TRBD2	SAPRSGADEQF
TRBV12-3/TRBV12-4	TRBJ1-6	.	ASSGLINSPLH
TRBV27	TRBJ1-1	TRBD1	ASSLSRAPTGRYVAF
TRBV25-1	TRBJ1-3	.	ASSEVSSGARGGNTIY
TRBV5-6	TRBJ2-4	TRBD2	ASSLEGLAVRAKNIQY
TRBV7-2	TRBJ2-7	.	ASSPTSFYEQY
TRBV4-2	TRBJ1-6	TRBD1	ASSQDLGQGRGSPLH
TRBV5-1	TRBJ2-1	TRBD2	ASTSGLAGLNEQF
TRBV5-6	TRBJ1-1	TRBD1	ASSDGAGGFTEAF
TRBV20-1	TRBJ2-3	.	SARSSTDTQY
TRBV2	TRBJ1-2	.	ASSETGPGGYT
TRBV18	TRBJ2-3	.	ASSQKWGGSTDTQY
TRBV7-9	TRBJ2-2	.	ASSLGHTGELF
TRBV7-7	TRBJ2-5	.	ASSPHQHETQY
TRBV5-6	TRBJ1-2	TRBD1	ASSFTGAGIYT